The entry that follows covers one T cell receptor (beta chain) sequence. Its antigen remains unknown. One end of the junction does not line up with germline, which may come from a read error. The library came from three nested PCR rounds adapted from ARM-PCR protocols. TCRdb re-analysed the multiplex PCR reads in MiXCR, keeping a single row per CDR3 protein. Among 220,000 or so distinct CDR3 sequences, 71% were seen once, and the ten largest hold approximately 26%. RNA was extracted from bulk tissue without any cell sorting. These data come from a study of tumor and adjacent non-tumor tissue in lung cancer. Whole-study findings and limits: In normal lung, the top 100 clones were significantly more dominant than in tumor. Tumor tissue had significantly higher TCR diversity than normal lung.

CDR1 and CDR2 (germline): DFQATT, SNEGSKA (reference sequence). The CDR3 length is 14 residues. The source material was lung tumor tissue. The sequence came from a man between 60 and 75 years old with non-small cell lung cancer. The chain joins TRBV20-1 to TRBJ1-5; possibly TRBD1 for D (6 bases). In DNA, the CDR3 is TGCAGTGCTAATATTGGACAGAGGAGTCAGCCCCAGCTTTTT. It yields the protein CSANIGQRSQPQLF.